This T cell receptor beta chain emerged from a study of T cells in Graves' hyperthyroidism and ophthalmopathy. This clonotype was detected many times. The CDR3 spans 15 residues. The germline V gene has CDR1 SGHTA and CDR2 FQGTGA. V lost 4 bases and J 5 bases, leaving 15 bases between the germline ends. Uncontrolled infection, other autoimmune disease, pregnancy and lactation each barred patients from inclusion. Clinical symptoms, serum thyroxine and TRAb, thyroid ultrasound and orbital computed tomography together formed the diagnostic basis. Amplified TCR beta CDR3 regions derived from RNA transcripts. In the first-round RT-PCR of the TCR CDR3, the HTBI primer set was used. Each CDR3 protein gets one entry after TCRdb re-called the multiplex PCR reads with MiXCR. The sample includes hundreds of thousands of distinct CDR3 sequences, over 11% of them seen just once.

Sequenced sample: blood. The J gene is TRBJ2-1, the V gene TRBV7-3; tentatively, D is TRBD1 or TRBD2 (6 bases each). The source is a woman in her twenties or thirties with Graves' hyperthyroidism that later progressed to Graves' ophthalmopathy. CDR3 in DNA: TGTGCCAGCAGCTGGGGCTGGGGGGCTAACAATGAGCAGTTCTTC. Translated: CASSWGWGANNEQFF.